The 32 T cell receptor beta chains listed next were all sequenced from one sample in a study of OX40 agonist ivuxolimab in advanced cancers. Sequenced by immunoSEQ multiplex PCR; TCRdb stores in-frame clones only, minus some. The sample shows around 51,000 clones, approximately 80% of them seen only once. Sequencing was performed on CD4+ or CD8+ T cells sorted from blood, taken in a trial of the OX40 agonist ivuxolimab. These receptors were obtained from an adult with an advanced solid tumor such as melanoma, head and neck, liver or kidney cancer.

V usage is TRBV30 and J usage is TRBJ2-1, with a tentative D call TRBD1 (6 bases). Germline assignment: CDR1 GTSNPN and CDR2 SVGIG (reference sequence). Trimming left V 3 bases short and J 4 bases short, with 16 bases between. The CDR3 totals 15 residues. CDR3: CAWRALGQPYNEQFF. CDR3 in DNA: TGTGCCTGGAGAGCCCTAGGACAGCCTTACAATGAGCAGTTCTTC.

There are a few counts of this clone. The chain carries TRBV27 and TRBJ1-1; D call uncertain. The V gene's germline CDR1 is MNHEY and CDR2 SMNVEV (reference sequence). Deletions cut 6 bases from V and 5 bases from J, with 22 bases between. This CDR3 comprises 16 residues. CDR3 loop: CASSRGRVIVGTEAFF. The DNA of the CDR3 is TGTGCCAGCAGCAGAGGGAGGGTTATAGTAGGGACTGAAGCTTTCTTT.

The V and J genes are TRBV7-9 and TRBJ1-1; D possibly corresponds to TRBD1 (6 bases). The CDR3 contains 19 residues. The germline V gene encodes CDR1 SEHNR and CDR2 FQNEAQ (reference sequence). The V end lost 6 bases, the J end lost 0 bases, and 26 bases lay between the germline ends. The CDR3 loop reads CASRRGIQGRTLVNTEAFF. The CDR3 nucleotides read TGTGCCAGCAGACGAGGAATCCAGGGGCGTACCTTGGTGAACACTGAAGCTTTCTTT.

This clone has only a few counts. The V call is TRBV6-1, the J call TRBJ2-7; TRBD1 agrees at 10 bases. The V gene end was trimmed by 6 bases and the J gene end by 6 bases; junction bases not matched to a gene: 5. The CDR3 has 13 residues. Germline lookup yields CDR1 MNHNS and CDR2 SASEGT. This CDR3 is CASRGQGPGEQYF. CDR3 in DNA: TGTGCCAGCAGGGGACAGGGGCCGGGCGAGCAGTACTTC.

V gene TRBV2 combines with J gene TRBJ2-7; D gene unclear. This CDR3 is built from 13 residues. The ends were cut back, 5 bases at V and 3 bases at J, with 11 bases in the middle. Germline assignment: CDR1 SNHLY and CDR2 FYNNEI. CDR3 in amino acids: CASSPPMHYEQYF. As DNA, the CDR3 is TGTGCCAGCAGTCCTCCGATGCACTACGAGCAGTACTTC. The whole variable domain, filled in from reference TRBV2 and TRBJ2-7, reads EPEVTQTPSHQVTQMGQEVILRCVPISNHLYFYWYRQILGQKVEFLVSFYNNEISEKSEIFDDQFSVERPDGSNFTLKIRSTKLEDSAMYFCASSPPMHYEQYFGPGTRLTVT.

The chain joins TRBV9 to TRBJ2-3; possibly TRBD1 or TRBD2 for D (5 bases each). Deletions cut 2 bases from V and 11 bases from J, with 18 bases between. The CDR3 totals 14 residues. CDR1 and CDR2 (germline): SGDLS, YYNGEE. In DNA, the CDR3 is TGTGCCAGCAGCGTGGATGGAGAGGGGATCTTGCAGTATTTT. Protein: CASSVDGEGILQYF.

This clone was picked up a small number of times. The CDR3 sequence is CASRGQGYEQYF. CDR3 nucleotides: TGTGCCAGCCGGGGCCAGGGCTACGAGCAGTACTTC. This sequence joins TRBV6-1 and TRBJ2-7, with D possibly called TRBD1 or TRBD2 (5 bases each). The CDR3 is 12 residues long. V was trimmed by 8 bases and J by 3 bases, leaving 11 bases between them. Germline CDR1 reads MNHNS; CDR2 reads SASEGT.

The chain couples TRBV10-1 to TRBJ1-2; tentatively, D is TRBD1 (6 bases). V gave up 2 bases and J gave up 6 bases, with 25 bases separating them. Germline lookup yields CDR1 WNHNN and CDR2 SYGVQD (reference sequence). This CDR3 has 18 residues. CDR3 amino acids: CASSEPGLRGAVRHGYTF. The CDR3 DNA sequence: TGCGCCAGCAGTGAGCCTGGATTAAGGGGGGCGGTTAGACATGGCTACACCTTC.

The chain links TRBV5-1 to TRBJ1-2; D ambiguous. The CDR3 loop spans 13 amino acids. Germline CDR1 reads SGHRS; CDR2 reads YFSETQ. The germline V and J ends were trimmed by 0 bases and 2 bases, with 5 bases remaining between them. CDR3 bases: TGCGCCAGCAGCTTGGGCGGGAACTATGGCTACACCTTC. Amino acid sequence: CASSLGGNYGYTF.

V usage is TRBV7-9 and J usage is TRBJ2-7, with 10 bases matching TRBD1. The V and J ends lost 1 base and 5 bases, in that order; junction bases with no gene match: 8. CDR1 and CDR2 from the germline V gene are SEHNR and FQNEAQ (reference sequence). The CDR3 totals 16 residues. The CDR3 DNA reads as TGTGCCAGCAGCTTAGTTCTGGGACAGGGGAGGCACGAGCAGTACTTC. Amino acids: CASSLVLGQGRHEQYF.

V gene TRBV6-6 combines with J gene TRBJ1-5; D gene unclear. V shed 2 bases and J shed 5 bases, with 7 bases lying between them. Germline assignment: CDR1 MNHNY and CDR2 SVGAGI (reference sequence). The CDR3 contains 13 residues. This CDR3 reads CASSYTRHQPQHF. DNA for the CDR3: TGTGCCAGCAGTTACACCCGTCATCAGCCCCAGCATTTT.

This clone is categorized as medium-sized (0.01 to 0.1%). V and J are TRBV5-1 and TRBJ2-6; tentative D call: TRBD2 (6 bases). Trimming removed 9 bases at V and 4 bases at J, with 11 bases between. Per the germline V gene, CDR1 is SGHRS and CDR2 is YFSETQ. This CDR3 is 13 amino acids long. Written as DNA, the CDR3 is TGCGCCACCCGGAGGGAGGGGGCCAACGTCCTGACTTTC. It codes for CATRREGANVLTF.

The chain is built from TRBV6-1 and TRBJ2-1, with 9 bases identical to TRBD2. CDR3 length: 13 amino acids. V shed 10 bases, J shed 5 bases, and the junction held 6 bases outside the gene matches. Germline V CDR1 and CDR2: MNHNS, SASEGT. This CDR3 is CATGTSYNNEQFF. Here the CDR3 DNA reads TGTGCCACCGGGACTAGCTATAACAATGAGCAGTTCTTC.

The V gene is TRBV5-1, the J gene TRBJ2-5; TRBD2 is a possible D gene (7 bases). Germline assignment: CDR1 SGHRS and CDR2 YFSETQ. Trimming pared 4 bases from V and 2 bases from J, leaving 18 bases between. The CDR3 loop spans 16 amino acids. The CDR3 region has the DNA TGCGCCAGCAGCCTGGGTCCCGCGGGGGCACAAGAGACCCAGTACTTC. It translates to CASSLGPAGAQETQYF.

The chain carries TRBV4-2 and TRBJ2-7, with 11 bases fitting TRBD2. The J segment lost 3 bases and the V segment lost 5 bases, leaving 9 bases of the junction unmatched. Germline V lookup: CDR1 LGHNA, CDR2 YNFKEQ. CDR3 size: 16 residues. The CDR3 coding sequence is TGTGCCAGCAGCACAGATCCTACTAGCGGGAGCTACGAGCAGTACTTC. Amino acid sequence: CASSTDPTSGSYEQYF.

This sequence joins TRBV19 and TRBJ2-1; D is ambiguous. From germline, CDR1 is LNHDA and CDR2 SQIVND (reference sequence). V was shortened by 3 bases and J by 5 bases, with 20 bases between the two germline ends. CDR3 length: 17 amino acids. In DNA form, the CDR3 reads TGTGCCAGTAGTATCGTTTCCCTAGTGACTGTCCACAATGAGCAGTTCTTC. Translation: CASSIVSLVTVHNEQFF.

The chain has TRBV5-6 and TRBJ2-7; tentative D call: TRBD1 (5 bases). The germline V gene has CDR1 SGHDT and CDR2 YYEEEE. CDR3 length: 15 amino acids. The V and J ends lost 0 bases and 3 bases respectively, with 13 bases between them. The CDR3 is CASSLVGVRGYEQYF. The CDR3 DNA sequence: TGTGCCAGCAGCTTGGTTGGGGTAAGGGGCTACGAGCAGTACTTC.

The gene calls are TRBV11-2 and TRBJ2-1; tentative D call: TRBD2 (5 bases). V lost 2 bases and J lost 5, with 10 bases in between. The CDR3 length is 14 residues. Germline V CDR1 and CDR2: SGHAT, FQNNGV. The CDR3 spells CASSLSSVNNEQFF. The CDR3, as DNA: TGTGCCAGCAGCTTAAGTAGCGTTAACAATGAGCAGTTCTTC. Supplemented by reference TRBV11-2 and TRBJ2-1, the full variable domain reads EAGVAQSPRYKIIEKRQSVAFWCNPISGHATLYWYQQILGQGPKLLIQFQNNGVVDDSQLPKDRFSAERLKGVDSTLKIQPAKLEDSAVYLCASSLSSVNNEQFFGPGTRLTVL.

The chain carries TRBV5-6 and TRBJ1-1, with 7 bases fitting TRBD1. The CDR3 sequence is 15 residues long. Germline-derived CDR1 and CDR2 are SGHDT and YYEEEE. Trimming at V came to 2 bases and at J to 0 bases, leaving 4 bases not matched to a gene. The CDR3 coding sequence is TGTGCCAGCAGCTTCATGGACAGGATGAACACTGAAGCTTTCTTT. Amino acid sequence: CASSFMDRMNTEAFF.

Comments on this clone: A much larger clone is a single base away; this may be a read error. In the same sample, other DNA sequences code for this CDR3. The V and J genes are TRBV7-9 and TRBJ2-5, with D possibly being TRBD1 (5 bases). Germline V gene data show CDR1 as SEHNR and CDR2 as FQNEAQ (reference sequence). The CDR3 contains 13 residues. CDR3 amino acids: CASSYQGGETQYF. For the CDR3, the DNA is TGTGCCAGCAGCTATCAGGGTGGAGAGACCCAATACTTC.

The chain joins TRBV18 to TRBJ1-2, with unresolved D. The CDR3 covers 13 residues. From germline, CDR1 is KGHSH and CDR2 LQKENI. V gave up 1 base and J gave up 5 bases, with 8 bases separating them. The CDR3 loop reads CASSPRPDYGYTF. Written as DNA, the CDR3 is TGTGCCAGCTCACCACGGCCCGATTATGGCTACACCTTC.

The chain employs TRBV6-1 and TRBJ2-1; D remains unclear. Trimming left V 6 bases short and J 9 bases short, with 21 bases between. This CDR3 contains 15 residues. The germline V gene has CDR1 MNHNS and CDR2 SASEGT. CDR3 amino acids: CASSLLALGSREQFF. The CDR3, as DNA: TGTGCCAGCAGCCTCCTTGCCCTAGGGTCGCGTGAGCAGTTCTTC.

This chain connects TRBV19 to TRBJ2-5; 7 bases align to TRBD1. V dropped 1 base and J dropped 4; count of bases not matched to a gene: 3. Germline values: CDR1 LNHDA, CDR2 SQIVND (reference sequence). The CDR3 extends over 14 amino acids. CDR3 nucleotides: TGTGCCAGTAGTATAGTGGCAGGGGGAGAGACCCAGTACTTC. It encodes CASSIVAGGETQYF.

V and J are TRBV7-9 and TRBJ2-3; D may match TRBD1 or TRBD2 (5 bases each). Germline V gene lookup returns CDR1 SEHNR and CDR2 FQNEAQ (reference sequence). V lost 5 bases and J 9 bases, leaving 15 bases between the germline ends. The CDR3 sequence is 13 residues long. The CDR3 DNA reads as TGTGCCAGCAGCCCTAGCTCAGGGTCCACGCAGTATTTT. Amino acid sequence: CASSPSSGSTQYF.

This CDR3 is CASSNRQGGEQYF. The CDR3 coding sequence is TGTGCCAGCAGCAACCGACAGGGAGGCGAGCAGTACTTC. The V gene is TRBV5-6, the J gene TRBJ2-7; the D gene is possibly TRBD1 (7 bases). V lost 4 bases and J 6 bases, leaving 14 bases between the germline ends. This CDR3 is 13 amino acids long. The germline CDR1 and CDR2 sequences are SGHDT and YYEEEE.

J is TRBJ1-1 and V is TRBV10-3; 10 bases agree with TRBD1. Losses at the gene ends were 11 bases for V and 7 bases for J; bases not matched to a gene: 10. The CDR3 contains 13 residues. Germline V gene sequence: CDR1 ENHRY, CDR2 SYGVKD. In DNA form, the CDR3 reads TGTGCCTCCCGGGACAGGGGTCAGGATGAAGCTTTCTTT. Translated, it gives CASRDRGQDEAFF.

CDR3 DNA sequence: TGCGCCAGCATGGACTCGATCTCTAGCACAGATACGCAGTATTTT. As protein: CASMDSISSTDTQYF. V gene TRBV10-1 combines with J gene TRBJ2-3; TRBD2 might be the D (5 bases). The germline CDR1 and CDR2 sequences are WNHNN and SYGVQD (reference sequence). The germline V and J ends were trimmed by 7 bases and 0 bases, with 14 bases remaining between them. This CDR3 region has 15 residues.

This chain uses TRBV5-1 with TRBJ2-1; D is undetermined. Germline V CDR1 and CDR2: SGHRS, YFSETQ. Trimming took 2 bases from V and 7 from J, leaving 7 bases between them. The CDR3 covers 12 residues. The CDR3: CASSFSGNEQFF. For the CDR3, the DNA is TGCGCCAGCAGCTTTAGTGGTAATGAGCAGTTCTTC.

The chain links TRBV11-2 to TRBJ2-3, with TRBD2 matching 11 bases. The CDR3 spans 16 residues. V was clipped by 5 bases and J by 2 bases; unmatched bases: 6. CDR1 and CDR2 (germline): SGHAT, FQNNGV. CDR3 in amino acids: CASSPGTSGYTDTQYF. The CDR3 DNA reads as TGTGCCAGCAGCCCCGGGACTAGCGGATACACAGATACGCAGTATTTT.

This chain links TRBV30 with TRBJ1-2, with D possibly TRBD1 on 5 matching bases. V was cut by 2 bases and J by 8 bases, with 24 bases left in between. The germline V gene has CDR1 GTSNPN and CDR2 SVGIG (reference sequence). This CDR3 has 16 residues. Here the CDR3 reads CAWSIVGTVFYRGYTF. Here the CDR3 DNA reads TGTGCCTGGAGTATCGTCGGGACCGTCTTTTACCGGGGCTACACCTTC.

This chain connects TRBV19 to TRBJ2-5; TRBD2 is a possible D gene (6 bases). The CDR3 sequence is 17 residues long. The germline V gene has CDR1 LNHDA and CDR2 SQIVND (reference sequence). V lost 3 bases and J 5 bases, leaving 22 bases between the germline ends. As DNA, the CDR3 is TGTGCCAGTAGTATGGCCCGGGCAGGGTCGGCGGGGGAGACCCAGTACTTC. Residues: CASSMARAGSAGETQYF.

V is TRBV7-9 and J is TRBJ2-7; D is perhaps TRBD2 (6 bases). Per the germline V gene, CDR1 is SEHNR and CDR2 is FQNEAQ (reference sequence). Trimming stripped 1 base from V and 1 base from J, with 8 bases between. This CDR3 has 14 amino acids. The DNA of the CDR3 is TGTGCCAGCAGCTTAGAGGAGGGATCCTACGAGCAGTACTTC. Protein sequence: CASSLEEGSYEQYF.